This T cell receptor (beta chain) was identified during a study of ipilimumab plus nivolumab after autologous stem cell transplantation. Overall study context: A median of 8 nivolumab and a few ipilimumab doses were given. Regarding the study as a whole: Authors suggest TCR repertoire, Treg phenotype and gut microbiota support further study.

Generated by immunoSEQ multiplex PCR, the TCRdb table keeps only in-frame clones and is missing some. The sample lists around 16,000 clones; 81% were seen once. About this clone itself: Its antigen is as yet unknown.

Starting 14 to 28 days after autologous transplant, ipilimumab 1 mg/kg was given. V was pared by 7 bases and J by 0 bases, with 16 bases between. Germline V CDR1 and CDR2: MNHEY, SMNVEV (reference sequence). The length of the CDR3 is 16 residues. This receptor was taken from a male donor with diffuse large B-cell lymphoma. Sequenced here: PBMCs, sampled in a trial of ipilimumab plus nivolumab as post-transplant consolidation. The chain is built from TRBV27 and TRBJ2-1; D ambiguous. In DNA form, the CDR3 reads TGTGCCAGCAACCTGCTAGGGAAGGGCTCCTACAATGAGCAGTTCTTC. It is translated as CASNLLGKGSYNEQFF.